This T cell receptor beta chain was retrieved from a study of CD8 T cells in Susac syndrome. From blood CD8+ and CD4+ T cells, the TCR beta chain was sequenced. The controls, all healthy donors, were matched for age and sex. Isolation of CD8+ and CD4+ T cells was performed negatively, whereas enrichment of TEMRA cells was done by FACS. Germline V gene sequence: CDR1 SQVTM, CDR2 ANQGSEA. The V segment lost 7 bases and the J segment 6 bases; nucleotides outside the gene matches: 6. The CDR3 has 12 residues. Random-hexamer reverse transcription was applied to about 0.45 to 1 ug RNA. It was immunoSEQ multiplex PCR that amplified TCR beta CDR3 across 54 Vbeta and 13 Jbeta. TCRdb analysed the immunoSEQ multiplex PCR reads with MiXCR anew, one entry per CDR3 protein. This sample yields about 120,000 distinct CDR3 sequences, of which 85% to 95% are seen a single time; roughly 0.12% belongs to the top ten.

J is TRBJ1-1 and V is TRBV29-1; TRBD1 agrees at 9 bases. This TCR was sampled from a human donor in good health. Input material: CD8+ T cells from PBMCs. CDR3 region: CSGGQGGPEAFF. As DNA, the CDR3 is TGCAGCGGGGGACAGGGAGGGCCTGAAGCTTTCTTT.